Each of the 3 T cell receptor beta chains below was sequenced from the same sample in a study of blood T cells in healthy people across ages. Primed by a sample-barcoded 5' primer and a J-beta primer mix, a second PCR proceeded for 7 to 11 cycles. TCRdb reprocessed the 5' RACE reads with MiXCR, giving one entry per CDR3 protein. The sample holds some 1.8 million distinct CDR3 sequences, roughly 43% seen once. The sample consisted of blood. Receptors originate from a human donor in good health.

This clonotype has only a few counts. This chain links TRBV30 with TRBJ1-1; 10 nucleotides agree with TRBD1. CDR1 and CDR2 from the germline V gene are GTSNPN and SVGIG (reference sequence). The CDR3 has 12 amino acids. J gave up 6 bases and V 5 bases, and 3 bases lay outside the gene matches. DNA for the CDR3: TGTGCCTGGGGGACAGGGGCTCCTGAAGCTTTCTTT. It yields the protein CAWGTGAPEAFF.

The chain has TRBV7-2 and TRBJ2-1; D call uncertain. The CDR3 length is 15 residues. Germline V CDR1 and CDR2: SGHTA, FQGNSA. Trimming removed 3 bases from V and 3 bases from J, with 12 bases in between. The CDR3 reads CASSLTALLYNEQFF. CDR3 sequence (DNA): TGTGCCAGCAGCTTGACGGCTTTACTCTACAATGAGCAGTTCTTC.

This clonotype was seen a handful of times. As DNA, the CDR3 is TGTGCCAGCAGCTTAGCGCGGGACGCTGGCGCTTTCTTT. It specifies CASSLARDAGAFF. The rearrangement joins TRBV7-9 to TRBJ1-1; the D gene is possibly TRBD1 (5 bases). The V end was cut by 0 bases, the J end by 11 bases, with 13 bases between. Germline V gene data show CDR1 as SEHNR and CDR2 as FQNEAQ (reference sequence). The CDR3 has 13 residues.